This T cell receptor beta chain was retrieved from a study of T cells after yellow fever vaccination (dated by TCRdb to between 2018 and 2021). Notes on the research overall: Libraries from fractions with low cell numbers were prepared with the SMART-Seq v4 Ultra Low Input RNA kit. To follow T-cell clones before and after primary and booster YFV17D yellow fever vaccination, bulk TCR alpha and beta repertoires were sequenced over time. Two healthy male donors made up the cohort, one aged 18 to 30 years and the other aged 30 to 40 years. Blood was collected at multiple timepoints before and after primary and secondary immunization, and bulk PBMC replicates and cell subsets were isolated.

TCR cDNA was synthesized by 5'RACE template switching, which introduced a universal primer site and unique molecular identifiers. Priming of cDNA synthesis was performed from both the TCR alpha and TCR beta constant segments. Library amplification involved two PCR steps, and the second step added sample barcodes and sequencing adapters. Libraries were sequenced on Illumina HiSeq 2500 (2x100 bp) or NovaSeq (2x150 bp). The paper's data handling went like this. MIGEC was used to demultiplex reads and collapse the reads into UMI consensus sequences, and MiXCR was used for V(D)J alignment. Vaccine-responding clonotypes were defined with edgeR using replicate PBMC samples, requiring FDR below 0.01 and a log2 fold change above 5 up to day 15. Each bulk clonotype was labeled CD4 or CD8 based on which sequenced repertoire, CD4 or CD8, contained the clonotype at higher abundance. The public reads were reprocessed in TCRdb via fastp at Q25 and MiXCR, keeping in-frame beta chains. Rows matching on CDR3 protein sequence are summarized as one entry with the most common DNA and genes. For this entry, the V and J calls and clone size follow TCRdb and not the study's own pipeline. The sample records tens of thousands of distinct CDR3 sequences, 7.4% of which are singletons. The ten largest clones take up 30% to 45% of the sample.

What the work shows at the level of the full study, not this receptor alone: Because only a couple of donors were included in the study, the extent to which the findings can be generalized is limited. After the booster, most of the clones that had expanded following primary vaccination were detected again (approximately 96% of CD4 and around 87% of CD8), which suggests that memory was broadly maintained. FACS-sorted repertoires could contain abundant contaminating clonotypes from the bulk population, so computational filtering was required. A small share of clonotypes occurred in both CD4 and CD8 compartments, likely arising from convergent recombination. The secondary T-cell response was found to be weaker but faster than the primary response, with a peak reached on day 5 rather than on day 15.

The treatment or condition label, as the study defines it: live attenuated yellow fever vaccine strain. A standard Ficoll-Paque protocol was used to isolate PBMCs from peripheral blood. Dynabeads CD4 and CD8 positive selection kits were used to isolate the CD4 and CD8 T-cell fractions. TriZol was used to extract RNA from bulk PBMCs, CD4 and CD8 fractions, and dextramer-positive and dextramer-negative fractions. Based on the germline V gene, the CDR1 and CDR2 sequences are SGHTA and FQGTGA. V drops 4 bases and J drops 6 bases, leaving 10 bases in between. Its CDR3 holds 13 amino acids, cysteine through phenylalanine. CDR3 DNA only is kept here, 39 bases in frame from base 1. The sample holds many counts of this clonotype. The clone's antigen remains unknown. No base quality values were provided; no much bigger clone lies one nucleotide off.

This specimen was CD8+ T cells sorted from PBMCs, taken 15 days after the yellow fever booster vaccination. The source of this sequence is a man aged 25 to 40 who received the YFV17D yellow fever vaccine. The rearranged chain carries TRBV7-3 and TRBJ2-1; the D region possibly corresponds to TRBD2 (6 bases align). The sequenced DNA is TGTGCCAGCAGCTCCGACGGGGGCAATGAGCAGTTCTTC. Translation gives CASSSDGGNEQFF. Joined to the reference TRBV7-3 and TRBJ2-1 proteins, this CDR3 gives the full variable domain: GAGVSQTPSNKVTEKGKYVELRCDPISGHTALYWYRQSLGQGPEFLIYFQGTGAADDSGLPNDRFFAVRPEGSVSTLKIQRTERGDSAVYLCASSSDGGNEQFFGPGTRLTVL.